This TCR beta chain came from a study of cytomegalovirus exposure and HLA in healthy donors. Findings of the study overall: Within the approximately 130 validation repertoires, first-cohort TCR clusters tended to co-occur, according to a later analysis. Cytomegalovirus-associated status was assigned to roughly 160 TCR beta chains.

Trimming removed 4 bases at V and 0 bases at J, with 13 bases between. This CDR3 is 16 amino acids long. From germline, CDR1 is MGHRA and CDR2 YSYEKL. Of note for this clone: Its target is not known.

Donors came from a validation cohort of 95 to 150 subjects, distinct from the first 666-subject cohort. Sequenced by immunoSEQ multiplex PCR; TCRdb stores in-frame clones only, minus some. This table holds roughly 70,000 clones, around 81% found once. Sequences were obtained from PBMCs. The sequence came from a man younger than 45 in good health and CMV-seronegative. The chain joins TRBV4-1 to TRBJ2-1; D is unresolved. CDR3 protein: CASSLLAPSSYNEQFF. The CDR3 DNA reads TGCGCCAGCAGCCTATTAGCCCCGAGCTCCTACAATGAGCAGTTCTTC.